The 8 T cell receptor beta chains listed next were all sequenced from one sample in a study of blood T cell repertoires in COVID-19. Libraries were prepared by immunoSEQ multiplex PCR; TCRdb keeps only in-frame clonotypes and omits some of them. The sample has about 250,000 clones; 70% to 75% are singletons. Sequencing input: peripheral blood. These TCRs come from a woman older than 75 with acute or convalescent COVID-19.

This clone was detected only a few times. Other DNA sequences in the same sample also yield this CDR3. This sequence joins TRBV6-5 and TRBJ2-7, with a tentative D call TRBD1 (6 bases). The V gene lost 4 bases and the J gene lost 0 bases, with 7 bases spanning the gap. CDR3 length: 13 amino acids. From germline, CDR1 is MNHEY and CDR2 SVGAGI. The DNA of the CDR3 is TGTGCCAGCAGTTCAGGGGACTCCTACGAGCAGTACTTC. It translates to CASSSGDSYEQYF.

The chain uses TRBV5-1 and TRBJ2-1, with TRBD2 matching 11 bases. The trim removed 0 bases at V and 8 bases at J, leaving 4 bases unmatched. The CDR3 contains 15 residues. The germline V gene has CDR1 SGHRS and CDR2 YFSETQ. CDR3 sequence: CASSLAGTSGYEQFF. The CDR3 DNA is TGCGCCAGCAGCTTGGCCGGGACTAGCGGCTATGAGCAGTTCTTC.

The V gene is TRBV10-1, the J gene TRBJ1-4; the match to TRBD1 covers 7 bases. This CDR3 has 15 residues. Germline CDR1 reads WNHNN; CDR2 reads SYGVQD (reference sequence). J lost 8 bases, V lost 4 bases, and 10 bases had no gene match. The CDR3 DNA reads TGCGCCAGCAGTGGTACAGGGGCGCCAGAAGAAAAACTGTTTTTT. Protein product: CASSGTGAPEEKLFF.

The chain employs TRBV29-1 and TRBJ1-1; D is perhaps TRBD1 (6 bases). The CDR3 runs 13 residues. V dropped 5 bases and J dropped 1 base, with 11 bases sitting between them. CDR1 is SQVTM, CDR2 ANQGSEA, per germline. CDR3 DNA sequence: TGCAGCGTTTCTAGGGGGAGGAACACTGAAGCTTTCTTT. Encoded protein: CSVSRGRNTEAFF.

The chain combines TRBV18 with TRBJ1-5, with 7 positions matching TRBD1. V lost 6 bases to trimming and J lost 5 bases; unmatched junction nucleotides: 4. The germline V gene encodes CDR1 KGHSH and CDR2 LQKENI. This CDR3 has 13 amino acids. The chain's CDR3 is CASSPGGDQPQHF. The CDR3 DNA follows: TGTGCCAGCTCTCCAGGGGGGGATCAGCCCCAGCATTTT. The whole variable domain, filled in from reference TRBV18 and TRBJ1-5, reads NAGVMQNPRHLVRRRGQEARLRCSPMKGHSHVYWYRQLPEEGLKFMVYLQKENIIDESGMPKERFSAEFPKEGPSILRIQQVVRGDSAAYFCASSPGGDQPQHFGDGTRLSIL.

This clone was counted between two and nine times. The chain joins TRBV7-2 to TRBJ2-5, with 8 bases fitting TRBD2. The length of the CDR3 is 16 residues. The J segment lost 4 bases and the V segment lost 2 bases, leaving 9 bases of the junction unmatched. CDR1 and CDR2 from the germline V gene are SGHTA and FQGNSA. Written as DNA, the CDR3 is TGTGCCAGCAGCTTACACTTGGGTAGCGGGACAGAGACCCAGTACTTC. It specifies CASSLHLGSGTETQYF.

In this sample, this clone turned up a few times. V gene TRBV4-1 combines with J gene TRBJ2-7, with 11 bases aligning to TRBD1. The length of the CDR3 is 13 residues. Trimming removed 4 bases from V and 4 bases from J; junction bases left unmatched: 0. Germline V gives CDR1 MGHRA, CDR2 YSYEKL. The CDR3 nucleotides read TGCGCCAGCAGCCGGGACAGGGGGTACGAGCAGTACTTC. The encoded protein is CASSRDRGYEQYF.

CDR3 in DNA: TGTGCCAGCAGCTTAGAACGGGAGTCGGGCGAGCAGTACTTC. Protein: CASSLERESGEQYF. This chain uses TRBV11-1 with TRBJ2-7, with D perhaps matching TRBD2 (6 bases). V lost 1 base and J lost 6, with 13 bases in between. This CDR3 is 14 amino acids long. Germline assignment: CDR1 SGHAT and CDR2 FQDESV (reference sequence).